This T cell receptor (beta chain) was profiled in a study of human T cells and chemical hapten exposure. Documented time point: patch test 3, about 24 weeks after DPC sensitization. Indicated treatment: therapeutic diphenylcyclopropenone sensitization with weekly scalp DPC. The study's findings and limits: TCRs at high frequency, those above 1 in 1000, did not change with DPC sensitization. There were significantly more large CDR3 similarity clusters among expanded TCRs than among controls.

V was clipped by 4 bases and J by 5 bases, with 4 bases between them. Looked up from germline, CDR1 is MDHEN and CDR2 is SYDVKM. This CDR3 is built from 11 residues. Note on this clonotype: Antigen specificity is unknown.

The library put unique molecular identifiers onto individual cDNA molecules. MiXCR was run by TCRdb on the RACE reads, yielding one entry per CDR3 protein. Among 50,000 or so distinct CDR3 sequences, 9.9% were seen once, and the ten largest hold around a sixth. The clonotype comes from a middle-aged woman with alopecia areata. Some clones in this sample may be carry-over from other donors' samples. The J gene is TRBJ2-3, the V gene TRBV28; D is undetermined. The material sequenced was whole blood, taken in connection with sensitization to the hapten diphenylcyclopropenone (DPC). The CDR3 nucleotides are TGTGCCAGCAGTTCAAAAGATACGCAGTATTTT. It yields the protein CASSSKDTQYF.